This TCR beta chain was profiled in a study of blood T cell repertoires in COVID-19. Study-level information: The study drew acute and convalescent COVID-19 samples from the United States, Italy and Spain.

Study members were between about 18 and 95 years old and lived in 24 US regions. The germline CDR1 and CDR2 sequences are LGHNA and YNFKEQ. Unmatched junction bases numbered 11, after V lost 3 bases and J lost 2 bases. CDR3 length: 18 amino acids. Authors' processing steps: Reference gene primers were amplified, and this amplification served to estimate nucleated cell counts. Profiling relied on immunoSEQ multiplex PCR, and the TCRdb table lists in-frame clones only, not all of them. Clonal size and the V and J genes are those of that table, whereas D and trimming came from the DNA. The repertoire holds around 250,000 clones, with under 90% as singletons.

The source is a man aged 25-40 years with acute COVID-19. This chain links TRBV4-2 with TRBJ2-3; TRBD2 matches 10 bases. The sample was PBMCs or T cells enriched from blood (not recorded which). CDR3 residues: CASSQELAGSVDTDTQYF. The CDR3, as DNA: TGTGCCAGCAGCCAGGAACTAGCGGGGTCCGTTGACACAGATACGCAGTATTTT.